The 23 T cell receptor beta chains below were found in one sample sequenced in a study of shared clonotypes between healthy human individuals. The protocol was immunoSEQ multiplex PCR, while the TCRdb copy is restricted to in-frame clones and leaves out a portion. The sample includes about 1.1 million clones, approximately 80% of them seen just once. Sequencing was done on a sample of memory CD4+ T cells from PBMCs. Subset defined: CD45RA-negative fraction. These TCRs come from a man aged 18 to 29 in good health. Some clones in this sample may be carry-over from other donors' samples.

V usage is TRBV5-1 and J usage is TRBJ2-3; 7 nucleotides align to TRBD2. Germline values: CDR1 SGHRS, CDR2 YFSETQ. V gave up 3 bases and J gave up 5 bases; unmatched junction bases: 12. This CDR3 is built from 16 residues. DNA of the CDR3: TGCGCCAGCAGCTCCGGACTAGTATGGGACCAAGATACGCAGTATTTT. As protein: CASSSGLVWDQDTQYF.

The chain combines TRBV28 with TRBJ1-4; tentatively, D is TRBD1 (5 bases). Germline CDR1 MDHEN, CDR2 SYDVKM. This CDR3 has 13 amino acids. Trimming stripped 8 bases from V and 4 bases from J, with 11 bases between. In nucleotides, the CDR3 is TGTGCCAGCGCTGGGACCATTAATGAAAAACTGTTTTTT. Its translation: CASAGTINEKLFF.

The chain couples TRBV21-1 to TRBJ2-5; the D call in the table, TRBD2, was not verified against the DNA. TRBV21-1 is a pseudogene locus. This CDR3 has 15 amino acids. This CDR3 reads CAIIGSSGMKETQYF. The CDR3 DNA sequence: TGTGCCATCATTGGGTCTAGCGGAATGAAGGAGACCCAGTACTTC.

In the case of this clone: A much larger clone is a single base away; this may be a read error. The CDR3 loop is CASSLVGTGHYEQYF. For the CDR3, the DNA is TGCGCCAGCAGCTTGGTAGGGACAGGGCACTACGAGCAGTACTTC. The J gene is TRBJ2-7, the V gene TRBV5-1, with 9 positions matching TRBD1. The CDR3 runs to 15 residues. V was clipped by 0 bases and J by 3 bases; unmatched bases: 4. Germline-derived CDR1 and CDR2 are SGHRS and YFSETQ.

This clone was counted a few times. The chain couples TRBV28 to TRBJ2-7, with D perhaps TRBD1 or TRBD2 (5 bases each). The germline V gene has CDR1 MDHEN and CDR2 SYDVKM. The CDR3 extends over 13 amino acids. V lost 4 bases and J 5 bases, leaving 12 bases between the germline ends. CDR3 residues: CASSWGGGNEQYF. CDR3 in DNA: TGTGCCAGCAGTTGGGGCGGAGGCAACGAGCAGTACTTC.

The chain couples TRBV5-1 to TRBJ1-1; D possibly corresponds to TRBD1 (5 bases). CDR3 length: 17 residues. Trimming stripped 4 bases from V and 3 bases from J, with 22 bases between. Germline V gene lookup returns CDR1 SGHRS and CDR2 YFSETQ. CDR3 in DNA: TGCGCCAGCAGCCCCCAGAAGACAGCCCAACGGGACACTGAAGCTTTCTTT. As protein: CASSPQKTAQRDTEAFF. The whole variable domain, filled in from reference TRBV5-1 and TRBJ1-1, reads KAGVTQTPRYLIKTRGQQVTLSCSPISGHRSVSWYQQTPGQGLQFLFEYFSETQRNKGNFPGRFSGRQFSNSRSEMNVSTLELGDSALYLCASSPQKTAQRDTEAFFGQGTRLTVV.

This clone was observed many times. The chain carries TRBV18 and TRBJ2-5; D call uncertain. Germline CDR1 reads KGHSH; CDR2 reads LQKENI. Trimming took off 1 base at V and 1 base at J, with 10 bases between the two ends. The CDR3 runs to 15 residues. CDR3 nucleotide sequence: TGTGCCAGCTCACCACTTAAAGCAGGCCAAGAGACCCAGTACTTC. This translates into CASSPLKAGQETQYF. Drawing the rest from reference TRBV18 and TRBJ2-5, the complete variable domain is NAGVMQNPRHLVRRRGQEARLRCSPMKGHSHVYWYRQLPEEGLKFMVYLQKENIIDESGMPKERFSAEFPKEGPSILRIQQVVRGDSAAYFCASSPLKAGQETQYFGPGTRLLVL.

The V gene is TRBV6-1, the J gene TRBJ2-7; D assignment may be TRBD1 or TRBD2 (6 bases each). Trimming shortened V by 6 bases and J by 5 bases, and 20 bases separated the two germline ends. The CDR3 totals 15 residues. Germline CDR1 and CDR2: MNHNS and SASEGT. The CDR3 region is CASRAQKRGDHEQYF. The CDR3 region has the DNA TGTGCCAGCAGGGCCCAGAAAAGGGGGGACCACGAGCAGTACTTC.

The gene calls are TRBV7-3 and TRBJ1-1; D is unresolved. Germline V gene data show CDR1 as SGHTA and CDR2 as FQGTGA. This CDR3 spans 13 amino acids. The germline V and J ends were trimmed by 6 bases and 2 bases, with 10 bases remaining between them. DNA of the CDR3: TGTGCCAGCAGGGGGTCCAGCAACACTGAAGCTTTCTTT. This codes for CASRGSSNTEAFF. Full variable domain (remainder filled in from reference TRBV7-3 and TRBJ1-1): GAGVSQTPSNKVTEKGKYVELRCDPISGHTALYWYRQSLGQGPEFLIYFQGTGAADDSGLPNDRFFAVRPEGSVSTLKIQRTERGDSAVYLCASRGSSNTEAFFGQGTRLTVV.

This clone was seen many times. Other nucleotide sequences from this sample produce the same CDR3. V usage is TRBV28 and J usage is TRBJ2-2; no clear D gene. This CDR3 is built from 14 residues. CDR1 is MDHEN and CDR2 is SYDVKM in the germline V gene. Trimming removed 2 bases from V and 1 base from J, with 5 bases in between. CDR3 coding DNA: TGTGCCAGCAGTTTAACCAGGAACACCGGGGAGCTGTTTTTT. This gives the protein CASSLTRNTGELFF.

This sequence joins TRBV19 and TRBJ2-4; no reliable D call. V dropped 5 bases and J dropped 0 bases, with 14 bases sitting between them. The CDR3 loop spans 16 amino acids. The germline V gene has CDR1 LNHDA and CDR2 SQIVND (reference sequence). CDR3 sequence reads: CASSALGILAKNIQYF. CDR3 coding DNA: TGTGCCAGTAGTGCCCTAGGGATTCTAGCCAAAAACATTCAGTACTTC.

The rearrangement links TRBV30 to TRBJ1-2; a weak D match, TRBD1 (5 bases). CDR3 length equals 14 residues. Germline CDR1 is GTSNPN and CDR2 is SVGIG (reference sequence). V was pared by 0 bases and J by 5 bases, with 13 bases between. CDR3 amino acids: CAWSVSGTPYGYTF. The CDR3 DNA follows: TGTGCCTGGAGTGTGAGTGGGACCCCTTATGGCTACACCTTC.

As DNA, the CDR3 is TGCGCCAGCAGTGATAGCGGGAGTCGAGATACGCAGTATTTT. This gives the protein CASSDSGSRDTQYF. The chain joins TRBV10-2 to TRBJ2-3; 9 nucleotides align to TRBD2. V shed 3 bases and J 5 bases; nucleotides not matched to a gene: 3. CDR3 length: 14 residues. From germline, CDR1 is WSHSY and CDR2 SAAADI.

This clone was observed a few times. V and J are TRBV5-1 and TRBJ2-7; unclear D gene. Germline loops: CDR1 SGHRS, CDR2 YFSETQ. V shed 2 bases and J shed 5 bases, with 5 bases lying between them. CDR3 length: 11 residues. CDR3 protein: CASSLSDEQYF. The CDR3 bases are TGCGCCAGCAGCTTAAGTGACGAGCAGTACTTC.

V gene TRBV28 combines with J gene TRBJ1-5; no clear D. Trimming removed 6 bases at V and 6 bases at J, with 21 bases between. The CDR3 has 16 residues. Per the germline V gene, CDR1 is MDHEN and CDR2 is SYDVKM. The CDR3 is CASSPAWGSVGQPQHF. DNA of the CDR3: TGTGCCAGCAGCCCCGCGTGGGGTAGCGTAGGTCAGCCCCAGCATTTT.

The rearrangement joins TRBV28 to TRBJ2-5; maybe TRBD1 (5 bases). Germline assignment: CDR1 MDHEN and CDR2 SYDVKM. The CDR3 is 16 residues long. V was trimmed by 5 bases and J by 5 bases, leaving 21 bases between them. The CDR3 DNA reads as TGTGCCAGCAGTCGCCGGACACTTGGGGTTACGGAGACCCAGTACTTC. Encoded protein: CASSRRTLGVTETQYF. The full variable domain, rest sourced from reference TRBV28 and TRBJ2-5, is DVKVTQSSRYLVKRTGEKVFLECVQDMDHENMFWYRQDPGLGLRLIYFSYDVKMKEKGDIPEGYSVSREKKERFSLILESASTNQTSMYLCASSRRTLGVTETQYFGPGTRLLVL.

The chain links TRBV6-1 to TRBJ1-2; D ambiguous. V was shortened by 4 bases and J by 4 bases, with 22 bases between the two germline ends. Germline values: CDR1 MNHNS, CDR2 SASEGT. This CDR3 is 17 amino acids long. CDR3 sequence (DNA): TGTGCCAGCAGTGTGGTCAGTGCCGACGCAAGGAGCTATGGCTACACCTTC. The encoded protein is CASSVVSADARSYGYTF.

The V gene is TRBV29-1, the J gene TRBJ2-7; 7 bases are a match to TRBD1. The V and J ends lost 7 bases and 3 bases, in that order; junction bases with no gene match: 9. The CDR3 consists of 13 residues. CDR1 is SQVTM and CDR2 is ANQGSEA in the germline V gene. CDR3 loop: CSASGTERYEQYF. The CDR3 DNA follows: TGCAGCGCATCCGGGACAGAGCGCTACGAGCAGTACTTC.

The CDR3 DNA sequence: TGTGCCAGCAGCCAAACAGGGAACGAGCAGTACTTC. This translates into CASSQTGNEQYF. This rearrangement joins TRBV2 to TRBJ2-7; TRBD1 might be the D (6 bases). V gave up 6 bases and J gave up 5 bases, with 11 bases separating them. Germline CDR1 reads SNHLY; CDR2 reads FYNNEI. The CDR3 has 12 residues.

The chain carries TRBV2 and TRBJ2-1; possibly TRBD2 for D (8 bases). Looked up from germline, CDR1 is SNHLY and CDR2 is FYNNEI. Trimming cost V 6 bases and J 2 bases, with 20 bases left between them. The CDR3 is 17 amino acids. For the CDR3, the DNA is TGTGCCAGCAGCAATCCGGGACTAGGGGGCCCCTACAATGAGCAGTTCTTC. It yields the protein CASSNPGLGGPYNEQFF.

This chain uses TRBV28 with TRBJ2-2, with TRBD2 identical over 9 bases. CDR1 is MDHEN, CDR2 SYDVKM, per germline. This CDR3 comprises 19 residues. Losses at the gene ends were 2 bases for V and 4 bases for J; bases not matched to a gene: 14. Written as DNA, the CDR3 is TGTGCCAGCAGTTTAATCGCTAGCGGGAATCCCTTCATCACCGGGGAGCTGTTTTTT. Translation gives CASSLIASGNPFITGELFF.

The rearrangement uses TRBV5-8 and TRBJ2-2; no firm D call. Germline V CDR1 and CDR2: SGHTS, YDEGEE. V lost 1 base and J 6 bases, leaving 13 bases between the germline ends. This CDR3 comprises 15 residues. The CDR3 here is CASSLMTFWAGELFF. Here the CDR3 DNA reads TGTGCCAGCAGCTTGATGACGTTTTGGGCCGGGGAGCTGTTTTTT.

The rearrangement joins TRBV27 to TRBJ2-3; D assignment may be TRBD1 or TRBD2 (6 bases each). Germline V gene lookup returns CDR1 MNHEY and CDR2 SMNVEV (reference sequence). The ends were cut back, 2 bases at V and 3 bases at J, with 12 bases in the middle. This CDR3 has 15 amino acids. The DNA of the CDR3 is TGTGCCAGCAGTTTAGACCAGGGGAGGACAGATACGCAGTATTTT. This gives the protein CASSLDQGRTDTQYF.